This T cell receptor beta chain was captured by sequencing in a study of blood T cell repertoires in COVID-19. This clone was picked up one time. This CDR3 spans 16 amino acids. The ends lost 3 bases at V and 3 bases at J; junction bases unmatched: 1. Germline V lookup: CDR1 LGHNA, CDR2 YSLEER. Clones were sequenced by immunoSEQ multiplex PCR, and TCRdb holds only the in-frame ones, with some missing. Here the sample spans some 100,000 clones, 86% being singletons. J is TRBJ1-6 and V is TRBV4-3, with TRBD1 matching 11 bases. This receptor was identified in a human donor in a cohort sampled during active COVID-19. The material sequenced was peripheral blood. The CDR3 DNA follows: TGCGCCAGCAGCCAGGACAGGGGGCTCTATAATTCACCCCTCCACTTT. Amino acid sequence: CASSQDRGLYNSPLHF.